The clone carrying this T cell receptor beta chain occurred many times. Its antigen is not identified. The data originate from a study of T cells in Graves' hyperthyroidism and ophthalmopathy. The study, taken as a whole, reports: The model anticipated ophthalmopathy a median about six months pre-onset.

Researchers amplified the TCR beta CDR3 regions from RNA transcripts. The HTBI primer set was used in a first-round RT-PCR of the TCR CDR3. TCRdb called the multiplex PCR reads again in MiXCR, with one record for every CDR3 protein. This sample has 640,000 or so distinct CDR3 sequences; 12% to 15% occur once, and the top ten carry about 6.6%. This TCR came from a woman under 30 with Graves' ophthalmopathy. Sequenced material: blood.

The CDR3 reads CAGGQGRNYGYTF. CDR3 bases: TGTGCCGGTGGACAGGGAAGGAACTATGGCTACACCTTC. V usage is TRBV6-1 and J usage is TRBJ1-2; 8 positions match TRBD1. The germline CDR1 and CDR2 sequences are MNHNS and SASEGT. V shed 11 bases, J shed 2 bases, and the junction held 7 bases outside the gene matches. This CDR3 spans 13 amino acids.